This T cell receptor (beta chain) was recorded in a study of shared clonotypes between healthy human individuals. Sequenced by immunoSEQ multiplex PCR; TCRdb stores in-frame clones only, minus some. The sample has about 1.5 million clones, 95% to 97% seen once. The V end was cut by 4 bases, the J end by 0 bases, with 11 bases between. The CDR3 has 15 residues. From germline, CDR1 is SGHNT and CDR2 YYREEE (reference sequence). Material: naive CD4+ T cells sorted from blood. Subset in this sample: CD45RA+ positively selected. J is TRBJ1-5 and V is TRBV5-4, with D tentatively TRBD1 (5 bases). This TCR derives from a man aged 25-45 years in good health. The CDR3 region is CASSIGGDSNQPQHF. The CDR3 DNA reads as TGTGCCAGCAGCATCGGGGGGGATAGCAATCAGCCCCAGCATTTT.